This T cell receptor (beta chain) was captured in a study of metastatic and nonmetastatic thyroid tumors. The wider study: Peripheral blood and tumor or nodule samples from malignant and benign thyroid patients were compared. Study outcomes and limitations: A significant increase in TCR beta diversity was reportedly seen in malignant thyroid tumors relative to benign nodules, in blood and tumor.

Germline lookup yields CDR1 SGHVS and CDR2 FNYEAQ. There are 13 residues in the CDR3. V was shortened by 2 bases and J by 4 bases, with 8 bases between the two germline ends. This clone came up many times. As yet, its antigen is unknown. Every patient underwent thyroid surgery untreated. Original analysis: Using the CDR3 differences seen across clinicopathological groups, the authors built a distant-metastasis classifier for papillary thyroid cancer, which was meant to discriminate distant-metastatic patients. TCRdb re-analyzed the PCR reads through MiXCR. It is TCRdb's table, rather than the study itself, that gives the V and J calls and clone size. The sample contains approximately 12,000 clones, around 21% of which appear only once.

This rearrangement joins TRBV7-6 to TRBJ1-1, with D possibly being TRBD1 (6 bases). Specimen: adjacent normal tissue. The source is a female donor with papillary thyroid cancer or a benign thyroid nodule (not recorded which). Some clones in this sample may be carry-over from other donors' samples. The CDR3 DNA sequence: TGTGCCAGCAGCTTATACAGGGTCACTGAAGCTTTCTTT. It is translated as CASSLYRVTEAFF.